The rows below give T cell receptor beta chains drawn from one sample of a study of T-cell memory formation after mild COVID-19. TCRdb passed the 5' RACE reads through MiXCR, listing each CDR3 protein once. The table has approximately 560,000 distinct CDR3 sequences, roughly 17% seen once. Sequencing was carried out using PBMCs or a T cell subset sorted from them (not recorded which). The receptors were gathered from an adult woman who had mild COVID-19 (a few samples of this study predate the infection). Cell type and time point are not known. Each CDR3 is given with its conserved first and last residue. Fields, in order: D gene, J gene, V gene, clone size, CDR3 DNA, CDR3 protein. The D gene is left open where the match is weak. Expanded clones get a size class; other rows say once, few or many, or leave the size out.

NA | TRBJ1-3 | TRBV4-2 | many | TGTGCCAGCAGCCAAGGAGGGGAACCCTCTGGAAACACCATATATTTT | CASSQGGEPSGNTIYF
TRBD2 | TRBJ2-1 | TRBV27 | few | TGTGCCAGCAGAGGTAGCGGGGGGGCTGGAGAGCAGTTCTTC | CASRGSGGAGEQFF
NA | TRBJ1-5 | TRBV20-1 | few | TGCAGTGCCAGGGGTAGGAGCAATCAGCCCCAGCATTTT | CSARGRSNQPQHF
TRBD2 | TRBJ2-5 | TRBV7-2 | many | TGTGCCAGCAGCTGGGGGGGACTAGCGGGAATACAAGAGACCCAGTACTTC | CASSWGGLAGIQETQYF
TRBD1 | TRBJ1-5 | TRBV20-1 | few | TGCAGTGCTAGTCCAGGGGGCGATCAGCCCCAGCATTTT | CSASPGGDQPQHF
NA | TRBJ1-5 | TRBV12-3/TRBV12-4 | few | TGTGCCAGCAGTTCGTCGGGGGCCCATCAGCCCCAGCATTTT | CASSSSGAHQPQHF
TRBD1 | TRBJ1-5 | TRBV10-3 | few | TGTGCCATCAGAGAAGGACAGGATAGTCAGCCCCAGCATTTT | CAIREGQDSQPQHF
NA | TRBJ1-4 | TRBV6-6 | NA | TGTGCCAGCAGAGATAGGGCCCTTTCCGTGAATACTAATGAAAAACTGTTTTTT | CASRDRALSVNTNEKLFF
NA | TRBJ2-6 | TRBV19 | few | TGTGCCAGTAGTATCCCTCAGGGATTTAGTGGGGCCAACGTCCTGACTTTC | CASSIPQGFSGANVLTF
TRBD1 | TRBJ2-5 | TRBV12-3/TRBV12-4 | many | TGTGCCAGCAGTTTTGGCCAGGGGGTGTTTGGAGAGACCCAGTACTTC | CASSFGQGVFGETQYF
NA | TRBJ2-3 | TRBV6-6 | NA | TGTGCCAGCAGGCAACCCGGGGGGCCTTCCACAGATACGCAGTATTTT | CASRQPGGPSTDTQYF
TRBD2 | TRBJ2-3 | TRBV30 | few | TGTGCCTGGAGTGACTTAGCGGGGGAGGGAGATACGCAGTATTTT | CAWSDLAGEGDTQYF
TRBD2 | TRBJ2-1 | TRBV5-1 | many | TGTGCCAGCAGCCTCGGACTAGCGGGGTACAATGAGCAGTTCTTC | CASSLGLAGYNEQFF
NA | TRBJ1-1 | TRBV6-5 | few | TGTGCCAGCAGACCCAGGACACAGAACACTGAAGCTTTCTTT | CASRPRTQNTEAFF
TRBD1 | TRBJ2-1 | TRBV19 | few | TGTGCCAGTAGTGTGACAGGGGGGGTCAGCTCCTACAATGAGCAGTTCTTC | CASSVTGGVSSYNEQFF
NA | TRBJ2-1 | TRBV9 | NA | TGTGCCAGCAGCGTTGGGAGGGGGGACAGTCTTTCTCCCTACAATGAGCAGTTCTTC | CASSVGRGDSLSPYNEQFF
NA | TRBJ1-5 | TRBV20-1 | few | TGCAGTGCTAGAGATCTTGGTCAGCCCCAGCATTTT | CSARDLGQPQHF
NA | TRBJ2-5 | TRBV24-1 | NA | TGTGCCACCAGTGATTTTGGGGACGGGACTGGCGAGACCCAGTACTTC | CATSDFGDGTGETQYF
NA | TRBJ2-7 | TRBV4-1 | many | TGCGCCAGCAGCGCCCGCCCCGCGCGGGCAACCTACGAGCAGTACTTC | CASSARPARATYEQYF
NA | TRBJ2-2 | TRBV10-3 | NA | TGTGCCATCAGTGAGGTCAGCCCCGGGGAGCTGTTTTTT | CAISEVSPGELFF
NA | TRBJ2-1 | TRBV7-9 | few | TGTGCCAGCAGCCCAGCCTTCTTC | CASSPAFF
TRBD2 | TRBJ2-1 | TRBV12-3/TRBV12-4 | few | TGTGCCAGCATCTTCCGGGGGGGGCTAGGCAATGAGCAGTTCTTC | CASIFRGGLGNEQFF
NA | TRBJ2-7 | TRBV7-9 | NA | TGTGCCAGCACCACACGGGCAGGGTTCTCCTACGAGCAGTACTTC | CASTTRAGFSYEQYF
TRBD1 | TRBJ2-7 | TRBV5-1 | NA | TGCGCCAGCAGCATAGACAGGGCCTACGAGCAGTACTTC | CASSIDRAYEQYF
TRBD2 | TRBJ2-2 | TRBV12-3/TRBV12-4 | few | TGTGCCAGCAGTTTAGCTCCGGGAGGTGGAGTGGGGGAGCTGTTTTTT | CASSLAPGGGVGELFF
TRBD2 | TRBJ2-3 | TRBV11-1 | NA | TGTGCCAGCAGAGCTAGCGGACCCACAGATACGCAGTATTTT | CASRASGPTDTQYF
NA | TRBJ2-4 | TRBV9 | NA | TGTGCCAGCAGCCCAGGGACCCAGCCCCTTAACATTCAGTACTTC | CASSPGTQPLNIQYF
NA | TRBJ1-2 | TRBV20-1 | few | TGCAGTGCTCCCGGTTCTGGCTACACCTTC | CSAPGSGYTF
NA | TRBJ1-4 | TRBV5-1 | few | TGCGCCAGGCGGACAGATGAAAAACTGTTTTTT | CARRTDEKLFF
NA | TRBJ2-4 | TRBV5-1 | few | TGCGCCAGCAGCCCTGGACCCCCCTCAAACATTCAGTACTTC | CASSPGPPSNIQYF
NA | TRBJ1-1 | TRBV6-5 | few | TGTGCCAGCAGTTCACAGGGCTGGGGCACTGAAGCTTTCTTT | CASSSQGWGTEAFF
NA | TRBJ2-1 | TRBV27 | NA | TGTGCCAGCAGTTTTAGTAGTAGGTATGAGCAGTTCTTC | CASSFSSRYEQFF
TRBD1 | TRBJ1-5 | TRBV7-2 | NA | TGTGCCAGCAGCTTATACAGGGGAAGCAATCAGCCCCAGCATTTT | CASSLYRGSNQPQHF
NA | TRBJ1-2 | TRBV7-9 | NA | TGTGCCAGCAGCGCCGCAGACTATCAATACACCTTC | CASSAADYQYTF
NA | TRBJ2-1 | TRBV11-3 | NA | TGTGCCAGCAGCTTAATCGCCCTCCCCTTGGGGAATGAGCAGTTCTTC | CASSLIALPLGNEQFF
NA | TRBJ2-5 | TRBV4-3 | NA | TGCGCCAGCAGCCAGTCGGGGCTAGAGACCCAGTACTTC | CASSQSGLETQYF
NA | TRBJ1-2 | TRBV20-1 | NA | TGCAGTGCTAGAGATCATTTGGGCAGGGCTCACTATGGCTACACCTTC | CSARDHLGRAHYGYTF
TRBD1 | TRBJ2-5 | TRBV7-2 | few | TGTGCCAGCAGATCAACCGGGACAGGGGGAGAGACCCAGTACTTC | CASRSTGTGGETQYF
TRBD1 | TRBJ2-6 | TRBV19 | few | TGTGCCAGTAGTGTAGACCAGGGGGCGCCTGGGGCCAACGTCCTGACTTTC | CASSVDQGAPGANVLTF
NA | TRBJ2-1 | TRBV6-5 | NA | TGTGCCAGCAGACCACAGGGTCTGAACAATGAGCAGTTCTTC | CASRPQGLNNEQFF
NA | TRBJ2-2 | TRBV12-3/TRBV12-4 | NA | TGTGCCAGCAGCTCCACCGGACTCTTTGGGGAGCTGTTTTTT | CASSSTGLFGELFF
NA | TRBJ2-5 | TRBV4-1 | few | TGCGCCAGCAGCCGAAAGGGGGGCCCCCAAGAGACCCAGTACTTC | CASSRKGGPQETQYF
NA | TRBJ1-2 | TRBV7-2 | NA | TGTGCCAGCAGCCCAGCTCCGGGACCAGCTAACTATGGCTACACCTTC | CASSPAPGPANYGYTF
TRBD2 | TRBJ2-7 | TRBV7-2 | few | TGTGCCAGCAGCTTAGCGCCTAGCGGGACGGAGGAGCAGTACTTC | CASSLAPSGTEEQYF
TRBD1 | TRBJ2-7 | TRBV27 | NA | TGTGCCAGCAGTCCACTCTACTCCTCCGGGACAGAACCCTACGAGCAGTACTTC | CASSPLYSSGTEPYEQYF
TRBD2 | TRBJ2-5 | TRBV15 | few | TGTGCCACCAGCGGCGGGGGGGCGTCAGAGACCCAGTACTTC | CATSGGGASETQYF
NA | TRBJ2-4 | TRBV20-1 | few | TGCAGTGCTGGGGGGGCCAAAAACATTCAGTACTTC | CSAGGAKNIQYF
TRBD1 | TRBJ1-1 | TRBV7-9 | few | TGTGCCAGCAGCGGCCGGGACAGGGGGCGGTTGGGCACTGAAGCTTTCTTT | CASSGRDRGRLGTEAFF
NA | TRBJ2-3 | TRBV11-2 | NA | TGTGCCAGCAGCTTAGAGGCGATATTACGCGCAGATACGCAGTATTTT | CASSLEAILRADTQYF
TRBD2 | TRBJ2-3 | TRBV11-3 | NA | TGTGCCAGCTCATGGCGGGAGGGCCCCACAGATACGCAGTATTTT | CASSWREGPTDTQYF
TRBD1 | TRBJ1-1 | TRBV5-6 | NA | TGTGCCAGCAGCTCTCCCGACAGGGCTCCCAACACTGAAGCTTTCTTT | CASSSPDRAPNTEAFF
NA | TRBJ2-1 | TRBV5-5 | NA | TGTGCCAGCAGCTTGGGGACCCGACAGGATTACGGCAATGAGCAGTTCTTC | CASSLGTRQDYGNEQFF
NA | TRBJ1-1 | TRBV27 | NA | TGTGCCAGCAGTTTTTCGTTCGGGGGCGTAACTGAAGCTTTCTTT | CASSFSFGGVTEAFF
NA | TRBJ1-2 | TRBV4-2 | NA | TGTGCCAGCAGCCAAGAACGGGCCCAGGTAGGGGAGGGCTACACCTTC | CASSQERAQVGEGYTF
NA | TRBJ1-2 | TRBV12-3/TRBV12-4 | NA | TGTGCCAGCAGCCCACTGAAGGAGTATGGCTACACCTTC | CASSPLKEYGYTF
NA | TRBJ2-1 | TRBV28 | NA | TGTGCCAGCAGTTTAAACGGGGTCGCCTACAATGAGCAGTTCTTC | CASSLNGVAYNEQFF
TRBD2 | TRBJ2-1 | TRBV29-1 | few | TGCAGCGTTGAATCGGGACTAGGTATCTATGAGCAGTTCTTC | CSVESGLGIYEQFF